The following is a T cell receptor (beta chain) sequence with its context. Its antigen is unidentified. The CDR3 extends over 13 amino acids. Reprocessing the 5' RACE reads, TCRdb reports a single entry for every CDR3 protein and omits DNA. The sample includes roughly 300,000 distinct CDR3 sequences. Whole blood without T cell sorting served as the source of isolated total RNA. The sample is drawn from a study of monozygotic twins with inflammatory bowel disease. General study results and limits: Neither one strong signal nor one clonotype associated with IBD was supported.

The receptor comes from a human donor with ulcerative colitis or Crohn's disease, or a healthy co-twin of an affected twin (not recorded which). The source material was blood. The chain combines TRBV12-3 or TRBV12-4 with TRBJ1-1; TCRdb lists TRBD1, though no DNA is available to test this call. The CDR3 spells CASKTDRSTEAFF.